A single sample is the source of the 2 T cell receptor beta chains below, sequenced in a study of T cells in Graves' hyperthyroidism and ophthalmopathy. From RNA transcripts, TCR beta CDR3 regions were amplified. The HTBI set primed first-round TCR CDR3 RT-PCR. TCRdb recomputed calls from the multiplex PCR reads with MiXCR, one row per CDR3 protein. Altogether about 360,000 distinct CDR3 sequences are present, approximately 13% being singletons, with the ten largest covering about 9.1%. The sequenced material came from blood. The receptor source for this set is a young woman with Graves' hyperthyroidism.

Worth noting for this clonotype: A much larger clone lies a single base off, so this may be a read error. V is TRBV7-9 and J is TRBJ2-1, with TRBD2 matching over 9 bases. CDR3 length: 17 amino acids. V dropped 7 bases and J dropped 0; count of bases not matched to a gene: 10. Germline V gene lookup returns CDR1 SEHNR and CDR2 FQNEAQ (reference sequence). The CDR3 spells CASIALAGSPSYNEQFF. For the CDR3, the DNA is TGTGCCAGCATCGCGCTAGCGGGGTCCCCCTCCTACAATGAGCAGTTCTTC.

Many counts were recorded for this clonotype. The rearrangement joins TRBV29-1 to TRBJ2-5; D is possibly TRBD1 (5 bases). Germline V gene sequence: CDR1 SQVTM, CDR2 ANQGSEA. V was cut by 6 bases and J by 1 base, with 9 bases left in between. CDR3 size: 12 residues. CDR3 nucleotides: TGCAGCGTCAAACAGGTCCAAGAGACCCAGTACTTC. This encodes CSVKQVQETQYF.